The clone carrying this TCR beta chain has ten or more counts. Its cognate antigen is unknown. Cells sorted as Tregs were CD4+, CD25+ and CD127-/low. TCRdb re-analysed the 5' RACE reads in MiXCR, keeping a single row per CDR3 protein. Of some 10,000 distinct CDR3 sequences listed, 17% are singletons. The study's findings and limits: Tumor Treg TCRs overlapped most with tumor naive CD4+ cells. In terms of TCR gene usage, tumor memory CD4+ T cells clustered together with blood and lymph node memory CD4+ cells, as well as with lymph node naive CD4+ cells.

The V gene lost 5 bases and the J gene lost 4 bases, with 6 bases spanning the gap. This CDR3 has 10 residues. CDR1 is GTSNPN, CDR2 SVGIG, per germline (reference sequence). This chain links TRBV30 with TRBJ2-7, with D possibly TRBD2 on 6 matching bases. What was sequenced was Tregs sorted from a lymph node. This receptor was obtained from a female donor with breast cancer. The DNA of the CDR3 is TGTGCCTGGGGGGGGTACGAGCAGTACTTC. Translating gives CAWGGYEQYF. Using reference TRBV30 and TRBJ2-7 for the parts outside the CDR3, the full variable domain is SQTIHQWPATLVQPVGSPLSLECTVEGTSNPNLYWYRQAAGRGLQLLFYSVGIGQISSEVPQNLSASRPQDRQFILSSKKLLLSDSGFYLCAWGGYEQYFGPGTRLTVT.